This T cell receptor beta chain was sequenced during a study of T cells in Graves' hyperthyroidism and ophthalmopathy. Study-wide background: Peripheral blood draws took place at initial diagnosis, ahead of any treatment.

For the diagnoses, clinical symptoms, serum thyroxine and TRAb, thyroid ultrasound and orbital computed tomography were used. RNA transcripts gave rise to amplified TCR beta CDR3 regions. TCR CDR3 regions were first amplified by RT-PCR with HTBI primers. TCRdb processed the multiplex PCR reads anew with MiXCR; each CDR3 protein has one entry. Here the sample spans some 500,000 distinct CDR3 sequences, 13% to 15% being singletons. The V end was cut by 2 bases, the J end by 2 bases, with 8 bases between. This CDR3 contains 14 residues. Germline V gene data show CDR1 as SGHTA and CDR2 as FQGTGA. The origin of this receptor is a woman younger than 30 with Graves' hyperthyroidism. What was sequenced was blood. This chain uses TRBV7-3 with TRBJ2-3; no firm D call. The chain's CDR3 is CASSLWSITDTQYF. The CDR3, as DNA: TGTGCCAGCAGCTTATGGTCCATCACAGATACGCAGTATTTT.